This TCR beta chain stems from a study of blood T cell repertoires in COVID-19. In the study overall: COVID-19 samples collected from the United States, Italy and Spain covered acute and convalescent phases. PBMCs, B-cell-depleted T cells, or T cells were the source of the cDNA or gDNA that made up the material.

CDR1 SGHVS and CDR2 FQNEAQ come from the germline V gene. This CDR3 region has 20 residues. The V and J ends lost 5 bases and 7 bases, in that order; junction bases with no gene match: 20. Original handling: Using reference gene primer amplification, nucleated cell counts were estimated. TCRdb's copy holds only in-frame clones and misses some; the assay was immunoSEQ multiplex PCR. V and J calls and clone size are those listed in that table; D and trimming were worked out from the DNA. Of about 58,000 clones listed, more than 85% were seen once; the top ten hold around 7.7%. This sequence joins TRBV7-8 and TRBJ2-2; 12 bases fit TRBD1. The origin of this receptor is a human donor with active COVID-19. The donor label of this sample is uncertain. Sample: peripheral blood. CDR3 DNA sequence: TGTGCCAGCAGCCACGTCGGGACAGGGGGCGCGAGGTCCCCTGGCGGGGAGCTGTTTTTT. It yields the protein CASSHVGTGGARSPGGELFF.